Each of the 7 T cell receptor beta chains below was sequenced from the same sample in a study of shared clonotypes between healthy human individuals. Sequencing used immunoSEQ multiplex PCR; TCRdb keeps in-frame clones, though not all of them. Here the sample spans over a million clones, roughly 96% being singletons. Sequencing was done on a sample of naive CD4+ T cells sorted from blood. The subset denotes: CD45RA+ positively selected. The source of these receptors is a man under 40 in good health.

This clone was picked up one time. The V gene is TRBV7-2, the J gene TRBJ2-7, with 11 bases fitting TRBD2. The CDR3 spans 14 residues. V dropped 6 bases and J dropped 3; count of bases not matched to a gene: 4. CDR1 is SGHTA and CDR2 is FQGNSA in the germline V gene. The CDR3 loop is CASSSTSGIYEQYF. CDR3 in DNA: TGTGCCAGCAGTTCGACTAGCGGGATCTACGAGCAGTACTTC. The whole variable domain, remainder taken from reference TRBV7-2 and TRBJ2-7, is GAGVSQSPSNKVTEKGKDVELRCDPISGHTALYWYRQSLGQGLEFLIYFQGNSAPDKSGLPSDRFSAERTGGSVSTLTIQRTQQEDSAVYLCASSSTSGIYEQYFGPGTRLTVT.

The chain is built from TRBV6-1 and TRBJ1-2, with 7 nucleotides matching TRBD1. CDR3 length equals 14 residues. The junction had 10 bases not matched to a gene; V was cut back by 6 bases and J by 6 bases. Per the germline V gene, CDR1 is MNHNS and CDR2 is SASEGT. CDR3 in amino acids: CASSGLDRVDGYTF. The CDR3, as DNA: TGTGCCAGCAGCGGACTCGACAGGGTAGATGGCTACACCTTC.

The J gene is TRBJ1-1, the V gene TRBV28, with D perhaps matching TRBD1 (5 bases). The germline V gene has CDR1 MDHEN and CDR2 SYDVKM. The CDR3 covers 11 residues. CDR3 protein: CGSGGGTEAFF. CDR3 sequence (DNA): TGTGGAAGTGGGGGAGGAACTGAAGCTTTCTTT.

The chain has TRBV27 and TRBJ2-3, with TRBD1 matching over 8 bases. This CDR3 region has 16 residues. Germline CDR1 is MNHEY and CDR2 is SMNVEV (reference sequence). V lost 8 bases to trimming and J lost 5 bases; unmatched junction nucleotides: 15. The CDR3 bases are TGTGCCAGCGCAAGGTTCCACCAGGGGGCTGGAGATACGCAGTATTTT. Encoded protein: CASARFHQGAGDTQYF.

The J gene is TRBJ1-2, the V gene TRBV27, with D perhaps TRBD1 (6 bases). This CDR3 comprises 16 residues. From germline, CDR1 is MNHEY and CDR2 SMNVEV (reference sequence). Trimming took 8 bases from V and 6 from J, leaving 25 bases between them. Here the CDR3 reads CASVSRQAGEKDGYTF. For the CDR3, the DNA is TGTGCCAGCGTATCTCGCCAGGCAGGGGAAAAGGATGGCTACACCTTC.

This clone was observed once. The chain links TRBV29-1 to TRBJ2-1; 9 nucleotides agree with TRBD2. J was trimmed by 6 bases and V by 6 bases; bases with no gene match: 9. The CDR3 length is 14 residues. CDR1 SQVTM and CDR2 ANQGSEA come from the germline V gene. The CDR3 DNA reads TGCAGCGTGGATCGACTAGCGGAGGGCAATGAGCAGTTCTTC. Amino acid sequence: CSVDRLAEGNEQFF.

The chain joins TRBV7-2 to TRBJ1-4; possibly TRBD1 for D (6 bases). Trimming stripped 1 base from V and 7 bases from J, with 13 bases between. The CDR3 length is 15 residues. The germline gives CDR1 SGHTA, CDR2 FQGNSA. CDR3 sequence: CASSLEQGTTEKLFF. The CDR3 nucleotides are TGTGCCAGCAGCTTAGAACAGGGAACAACTGAAAAACTGTTTTTT.